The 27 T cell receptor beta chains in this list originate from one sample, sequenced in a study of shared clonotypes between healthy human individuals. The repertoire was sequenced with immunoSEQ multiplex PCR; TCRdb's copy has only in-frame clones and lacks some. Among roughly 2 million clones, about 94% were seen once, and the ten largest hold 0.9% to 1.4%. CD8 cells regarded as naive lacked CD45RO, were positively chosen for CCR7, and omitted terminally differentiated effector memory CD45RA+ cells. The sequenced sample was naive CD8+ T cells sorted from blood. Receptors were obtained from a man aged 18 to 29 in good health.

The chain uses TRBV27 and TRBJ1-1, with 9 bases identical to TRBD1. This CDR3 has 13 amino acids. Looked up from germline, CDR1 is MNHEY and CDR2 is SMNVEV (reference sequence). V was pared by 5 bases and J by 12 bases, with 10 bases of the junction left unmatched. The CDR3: CASSLPGQGITFF. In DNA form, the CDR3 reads TGTGCCAGCAGTCTTCCGGGACAGGGAATCACTTTCTTT.

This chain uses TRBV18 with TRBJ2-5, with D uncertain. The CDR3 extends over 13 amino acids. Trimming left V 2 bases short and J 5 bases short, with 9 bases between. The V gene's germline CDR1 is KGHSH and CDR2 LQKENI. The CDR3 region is CASSPFTDETQYF. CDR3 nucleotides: TGTGCCAGCTCACCATTCACGGACGAGACCCAGTACTTC.

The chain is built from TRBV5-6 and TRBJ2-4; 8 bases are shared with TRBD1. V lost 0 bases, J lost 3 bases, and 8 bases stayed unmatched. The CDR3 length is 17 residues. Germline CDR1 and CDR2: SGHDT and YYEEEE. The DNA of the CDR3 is TGTGCCAGCAGCTTGGGCGGCGGACAGGGCGTCAAAAACATTCAGTACTTC. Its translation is CASSLGGGQGVKNIQYF.

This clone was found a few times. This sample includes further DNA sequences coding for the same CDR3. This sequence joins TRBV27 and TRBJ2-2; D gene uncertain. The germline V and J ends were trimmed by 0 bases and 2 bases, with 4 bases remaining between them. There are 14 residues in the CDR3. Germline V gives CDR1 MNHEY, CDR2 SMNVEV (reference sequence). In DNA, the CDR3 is TGTGCCAGCAGTTTATCGCGAAACACCGGGGAGCTGTTTTTT. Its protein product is CASSLSRNTGELFF.

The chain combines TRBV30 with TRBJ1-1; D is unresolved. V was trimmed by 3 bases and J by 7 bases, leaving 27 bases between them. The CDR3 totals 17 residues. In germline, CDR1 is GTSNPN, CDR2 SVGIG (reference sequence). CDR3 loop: CAWRDREVVGGSGEAFF. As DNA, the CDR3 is TGTGCCTGGAGGGATAGGGAAGTTGTTGGAGGATCGGGTGAAGCTTTCTTT.

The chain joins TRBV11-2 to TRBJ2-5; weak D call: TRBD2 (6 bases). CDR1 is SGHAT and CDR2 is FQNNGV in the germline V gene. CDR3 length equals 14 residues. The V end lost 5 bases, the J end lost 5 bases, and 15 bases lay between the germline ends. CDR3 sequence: CASSGSRGMETQYF. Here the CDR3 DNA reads TGTGCCAGCAGCGGTAGTCGGGGGATGGAGACCCAGTACTTC.

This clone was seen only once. This CDR3 is CSARTEETQYF. The CDR3 DNA sequence: TGCAGTGCTAGAACAGAGGAGACCCAGTACTTC. V usage is TRBV20-1 and J usage is TRBJ2-5; D is ambiguous. The V end was cut by 2 bases, the J end by 5 bases, with 6 bases between. Germline CDR1 reads DFQATT; CDR2 reads SNEGSKA (reference sequence). The CDR3 extends over 11 amino acids.

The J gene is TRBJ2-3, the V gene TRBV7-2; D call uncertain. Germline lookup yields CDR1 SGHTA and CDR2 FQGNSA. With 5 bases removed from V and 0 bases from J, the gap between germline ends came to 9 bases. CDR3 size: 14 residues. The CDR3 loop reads CASSRRSSTDTQYF. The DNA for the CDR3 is TGTGCCAGCAGCCGCAGGTCCAGCACAGATACGCAGTATTTT. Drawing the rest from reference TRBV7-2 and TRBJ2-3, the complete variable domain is GAGVSQSPSNKVTEKGKDVELRCDPISGHTALYWYRQSLGQGLEFLIYFQGNSAPDKSGLPSDRFSAERTGGSVSTLTIQRTQQEDSAVYLCASSRRSSTDTQYFGPGTRLTVL.

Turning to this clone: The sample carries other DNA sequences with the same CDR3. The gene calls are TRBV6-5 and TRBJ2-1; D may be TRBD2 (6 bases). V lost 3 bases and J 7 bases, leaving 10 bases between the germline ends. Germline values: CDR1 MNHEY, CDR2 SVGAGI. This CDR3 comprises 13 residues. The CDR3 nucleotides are TGTGCCAGCAGTTATACGGCGGGGAATGAGCAGTTCTTC. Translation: CASSYTAGNEQFF.

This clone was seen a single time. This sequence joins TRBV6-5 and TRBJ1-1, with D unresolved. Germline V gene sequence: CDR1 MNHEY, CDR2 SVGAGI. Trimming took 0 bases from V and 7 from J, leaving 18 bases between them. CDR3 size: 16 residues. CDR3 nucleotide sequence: TGTGCCAGCAGTTACTCTTATTATCCAGATAACGATGAAGCTTTCTTT. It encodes CASSYSYYPDNDEAFF.

The CDR3 sequence is CASSPIPANNEQFF. The DNA of the CDR3 is TGTGCCAGCAGTCCCATTCCGGCCAACAATGAGCAGTTCTTC. This chain uses TRBV27 with TRBJ2-1, with D hard to call. V lost 5 bases and J lost 5, with 13 bases in between. This CDR3 is built from 14 residues. Germline CDR1 reads MNHEY; CDR2 reads SMNVEV (reference sequence).

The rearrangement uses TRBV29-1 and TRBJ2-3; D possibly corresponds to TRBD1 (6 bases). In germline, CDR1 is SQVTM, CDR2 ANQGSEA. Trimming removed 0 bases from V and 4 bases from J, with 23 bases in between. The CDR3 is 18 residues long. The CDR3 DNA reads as TGCAGCGTTGAAGAACAGCAGGGGCTTAGGGATAGGGCAGATACGCAGTATTTT. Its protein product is CSVEEQQGLRDRADTQYF.

The CDR3 protein is CASSPWDGNYEQYF. The CDR3 DNA reads TGTGCCAGTAGTCCCTGGGACGGGAACTACGAGCAGTACTTC. The chain uses TRBV19 and TRBJ2-7; D might be TRBD1 or TRBD2, each matching 5 bases. V was shortened by 5 bases and J by 3 bases, with 14 bases between the two germline ends. From germline, CDR1 is LNHDA and CDR2 SQIVND (reference sequence). This CDR3 contains 14 residues.

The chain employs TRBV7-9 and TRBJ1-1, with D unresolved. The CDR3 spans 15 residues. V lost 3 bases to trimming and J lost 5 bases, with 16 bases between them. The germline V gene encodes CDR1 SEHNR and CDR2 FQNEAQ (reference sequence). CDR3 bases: TGTGCCAGCAGCTTCTTCCGAACCGGGGAGACTGAAGCTTTCTTT. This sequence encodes CASSFFRTGETEAFF.

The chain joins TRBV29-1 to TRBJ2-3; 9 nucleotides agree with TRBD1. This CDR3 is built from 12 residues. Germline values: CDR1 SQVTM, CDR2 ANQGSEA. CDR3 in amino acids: CSGWTGADTQYF. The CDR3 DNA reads TGCAGTGGTTGGACAGGGGCGGATACGCAGTATTTT.

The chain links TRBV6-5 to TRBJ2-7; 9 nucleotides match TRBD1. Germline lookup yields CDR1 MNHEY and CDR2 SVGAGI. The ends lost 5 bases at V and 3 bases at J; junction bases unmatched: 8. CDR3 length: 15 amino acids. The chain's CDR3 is CASSVPGQGVYEQYF. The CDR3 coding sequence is TGTGCCAGCAGTGTTCCGGGACAGGGTGTCTACGAGCAGTACTTC.

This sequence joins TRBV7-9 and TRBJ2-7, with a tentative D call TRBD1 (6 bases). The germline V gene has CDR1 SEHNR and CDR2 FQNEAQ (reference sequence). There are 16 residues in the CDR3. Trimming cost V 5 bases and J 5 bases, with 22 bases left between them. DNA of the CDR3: TGTGCCAGCAGCGCAAGCCAGGGGAACCATATAGACGAGCAGTACTTC. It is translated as CASSASQGNHIDEQYF.

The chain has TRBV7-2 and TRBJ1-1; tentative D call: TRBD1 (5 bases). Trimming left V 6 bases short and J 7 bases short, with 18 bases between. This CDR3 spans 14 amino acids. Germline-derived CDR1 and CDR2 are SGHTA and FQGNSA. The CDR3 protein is CASSFSGPGGEAFF. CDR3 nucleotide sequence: TGTGCCAGCAGTTTTTCGGGGCCTGGGGGTGAAGCTTTCTTT.

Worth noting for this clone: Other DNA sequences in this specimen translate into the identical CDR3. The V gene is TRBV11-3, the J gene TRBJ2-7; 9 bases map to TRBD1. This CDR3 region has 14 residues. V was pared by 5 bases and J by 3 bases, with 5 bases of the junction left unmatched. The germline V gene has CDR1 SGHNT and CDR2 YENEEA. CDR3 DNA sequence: TGTGCCAGCAGCCTGGGACAGGGAGGCTACGAGCAGTACTTC. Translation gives CASSLGQGGYEQYF.

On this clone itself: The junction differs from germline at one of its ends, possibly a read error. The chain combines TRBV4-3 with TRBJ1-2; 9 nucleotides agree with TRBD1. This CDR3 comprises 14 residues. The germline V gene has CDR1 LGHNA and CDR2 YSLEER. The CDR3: CTSSPGQGLYGYTF. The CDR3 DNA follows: TGCACCAGCAGCCCGGGACAGGGTCTTTATGGCTACACCTTC.

The CDR3 region is CASSFRTGPNSPLHF. The DNA for the CDR3 is TGTGCCAGTAGTTTCCGGACAGGCCCGAATTCACCCCTCCACTTT. The chain carries TRBV19 and TRBJ1-6, with TRBD1 identical over 7 bases. The CDR3 runs to 15 residues. Germline V gives CDR1 LNHDA, CDR2 SQIVND (reference sequence). With V trimmed by 5 bases and J by 7 bases, 8 bases remained unmatched.

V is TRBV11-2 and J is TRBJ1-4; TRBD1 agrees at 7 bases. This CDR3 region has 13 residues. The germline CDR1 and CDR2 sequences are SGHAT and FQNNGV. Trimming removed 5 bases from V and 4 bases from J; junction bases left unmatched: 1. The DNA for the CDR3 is TGTGCCAGCAGCGGACAGGATAATGAAAAACTGTTTTTT. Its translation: CASSGQDNEKLFF.

The CDR3 loop reads CASSSLTSGGSYEQYF. CDR3 DNA: TGTGCCAGCAGCTCCCTGACTAGCGGGGGCTCCTACGAGCAGTACTTC. This chain joins TRBV7-9 and TRBJ2-7, with TRBD2 identical over 12 bases. This CDR3 spans 16 amino acids. Germline loops: CDR1 SEHNR, CDR2 FQNEAQ (reference sequence). V lost 4 bases and J lost 0; bases outside the gene matches: 4.

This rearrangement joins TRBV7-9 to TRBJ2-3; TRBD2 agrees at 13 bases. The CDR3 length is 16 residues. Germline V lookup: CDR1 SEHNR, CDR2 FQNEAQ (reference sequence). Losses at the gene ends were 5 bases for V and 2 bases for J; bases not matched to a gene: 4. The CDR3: CASSATSGGTTDTQYF. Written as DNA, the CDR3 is TGTGCCAGCAGCGCGACTAGCGGGGGGACCACAGATACGCAGTATTTT. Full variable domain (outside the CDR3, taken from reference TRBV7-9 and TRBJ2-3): DTGVSQNPRHKITKRGQNVTFRCDPISEHNRLYWYRQTLGQGPEFLTYFQNEAQLEKSRLLSDRFSAERPKGSFSTLEIQRTEQGDSAMYLCASSATSGGTTDTQYFGPGTRLTVL.

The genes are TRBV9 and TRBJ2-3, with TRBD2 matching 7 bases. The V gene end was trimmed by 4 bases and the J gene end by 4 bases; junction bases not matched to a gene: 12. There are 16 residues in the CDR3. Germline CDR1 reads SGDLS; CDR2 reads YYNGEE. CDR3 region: CASSLTSASGADTQYF. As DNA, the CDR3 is TGTGCCAGCAGCCTAACTAGCGCGAGCGGAGCAGATACGCAGTATTTT.

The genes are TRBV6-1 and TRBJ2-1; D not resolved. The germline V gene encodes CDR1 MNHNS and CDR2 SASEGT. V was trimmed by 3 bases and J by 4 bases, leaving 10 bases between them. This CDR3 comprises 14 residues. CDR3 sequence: CASSDLLRYNEQFF. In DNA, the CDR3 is TGTGCCAGCAGTGACTTGCTGCGTTACAATGAGCAGTTCTTC.

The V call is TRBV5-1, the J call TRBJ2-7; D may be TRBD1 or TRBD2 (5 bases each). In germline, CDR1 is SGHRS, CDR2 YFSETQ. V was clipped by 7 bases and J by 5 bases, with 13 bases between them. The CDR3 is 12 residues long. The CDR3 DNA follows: TGCGCCAGCCCATTTGGGGGTCACGAGCAGTACTTC. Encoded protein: CASPFGGHEQYF.